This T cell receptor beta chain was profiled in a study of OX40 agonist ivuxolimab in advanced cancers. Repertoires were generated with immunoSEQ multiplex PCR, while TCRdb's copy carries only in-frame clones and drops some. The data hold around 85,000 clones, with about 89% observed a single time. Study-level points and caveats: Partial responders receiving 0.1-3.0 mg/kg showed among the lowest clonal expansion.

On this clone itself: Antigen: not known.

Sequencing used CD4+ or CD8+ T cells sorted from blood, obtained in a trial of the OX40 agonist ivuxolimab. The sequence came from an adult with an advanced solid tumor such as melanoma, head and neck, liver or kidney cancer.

The CDR3 nucleotides read TGTGCCAGCAGTTACTGCGCCGGGACTATTAATGAAAAACTGTTTTTT. Translation gives CASSYCAGTINEKLFF. The rearrangement uses TRBV6-8 and TRBJ1-4, with D perhaps matching TRBD1 (5 bases). This CDR3 is built from 16 residues. The V end was cut by 1 base, the J end by 4 bases, with 13 bases between. Germline V CDR1 and CDR2: MNHGY, SAAAGT.